This T cell receptor beta chain was observed in a study of cytomegalovirus exposure and HLA in healthy donors. Findings and limits, study-wide: In vitro experiments confirmed that three CMV-associated chains were specific for CMV antigens. Clusters of TCRs from the first cohort tended to co-occur in the roughly 120 validation repertoires (as a later analysis found).

The data were produced by immunoSEQ multiplex PCR, yet TCRdb's version contains in-frame clones alone and is incomplete. Here the sample spans approximately 200,000 clones, 84% being singletons. Germline V gene data show CDR1 as KGHSH and CDR2 as LQKENI. The CDR3 spans 14 residues. V gave up 2 bases and J gave up 5 bases, with 10 bases separating them. Donors were drawn from the approximately 120-subject validation cohort, separate from the approximately 640-subject first cohort. As for this clone: Its antigen is unidentified.

The V and J genes are TRBV18 and TRBJ2-1, with D possibly matching TRBD2 (5 bases). This sequence was found in a woman aged 25 to 39 in good health and CMV-seropositive. The sequenced sample was PBMCs. The CDR3 DNA follows: TGTGCCAGCTCACCAGGGCGGGTTAACAATGAGCAGTTCTTC. Encoded protein: CASSPGRVNNEQFF.